This T cell receptor beta chain was captured in a study of Graves' ophthalmopathy and Graves' hyperthyroidism. Study-level results: Blood also harbored most expanded thyroid clonotypes above 0.001 frequency.

No ophthalmopathy within 18 months of follow-up signified stable hyperthyroidism. This clonotype showed up many times. Its antigen is not known. Germline-derived CDR1 and CDR2 are SNHLY and FYNNEI. The CDR3 has 13 amino acids. V shed 7 bases, J shed 3 bases, and the junction held 4 bases outside the gene matches. Amplification targeted the TCR beta CDR3 regions, with RNA transcripts as the source material. RT-PCR with HTBI primers came first, then second-round multiplex PCR. TCRdb used MiXCR to reprocess the multiplex PCR reads, holding one entry per CDR3 protein. The repertoire holds 300,000 to 400,000 distinct CDR3 sequences, 17% seen once, with about 2.4% in the top ten.

The chain carries TRBV2 and TRBJ2-7; TRBD2 matches 9 bases. The sequence derives from an adult woman with stable Graves' hyperthyroidism. Sequencing was done on a sample of peripheral blood. In DNA, the CDR3 is TGTGCCAGCACTGGGACTAGCAGCTACGAGCAGTACTTC. The encoded protein is CASTGTSSYEQYF.